The 12 T cell receptor beta chains presented below share a single source sample, sequenced in a study of memory CD4+ T cells and cytomegalovirus serostatus. Method: immunoSEQ multiplex PCR; TCRdb's copy keeps in-frame clones and lacks some. The sample has about 25,000 clones, around 75% seen once. Single viable CD3+CD4+CD8-CD45RO+ cells were sorted as the memory CD4+ T cells. Sequenced: memory CD4+ T cells from blood. The receptors derive from an adult in good health and CMV-seronegative.

The V gene is TRBV30, the J gene TRBJ2-7, with 9 bases fitting TRBD1. The ends lost 6 bases at V and 2 bases at J; junction bases unmatched: 8. The CDR3 totals 14 residues. The germline CDR1 and CDR2 sequences are GTSNPN and SVGIG (reference sequence). Written as DNA, the CDR3 is TGTGCCTGCAACCTACGGGACAGGGCCTACGAGCAGTACTTC. Translating gives CACNLRDRAYEQYF.

V is TRBV7-3 and J is TRBJ1-1, with unresolved D. With 2 bases removed from V and 1 base from J, the gap between germline ends came to 14 bases. Germline V gene sequence: CDR1 SGHTA, CDR2 FQGTGA. This CDR3 comprises 16 residues. For the CDR3, the DNA is TGTGCCAGCAGCTTAGAGGCAGTAAAGCCGAACACTGAAGCTTTCTTT. Translation: CASSLEAVKPNTEAFF.

The chain recombines TRBV9 with TRBJ2-2; 8 nucleotides align to TRBD2. Germline V CDR1 and CDR2: SGDLS, YYNGEE. The trim removed 3 bases at V and 3 bases at J, leaving 10 bases unmatched. The CDR3 has 17 residues. The CDR3 region has the DNA TGTGCCAGCAGCGCCCACCTGACGGGGGGGTACACCGGGGAGCTGTTTTTT. Protein sequence: CASSAHLTGGYTGELFF.

This clone appeared a few times. The J gene is TRBJ1-6, the V gene TRBV19; the D gene is possibly TRBD1 (6 bases). Germline CDR1 is LNHDA and CDR2 is SQIVND (reference sequence). V was trimmed by 7 bases and J by 7 bases, leaving 14 bases between them. The length of the CDR3 is 14 residues. CDR3 coding DNA: TGTGCCAGTACGGGTACAGGGAAAAATTCACCCCTCCACTTT. Amino acids: CASTGTGKNSPLHF. Looking up the rest from reference TRBV19 and TRBJ1-6 gives the full variable domain: DGGITQSPKYLFRKEGQNVTLSCEQNLNHDAMYWYRQDPGQGLRLIYYSQIVNDFQKGDIAEGYSVSREKKESFPLTVTSAQKNPTAFYLCASTGTGKNSPLHFGNGTRLTVT.

The V gene is TRBV18, the J gene TRBJ2-5, with a weak D call TRBD1 (5 bases). This CDR3 spans 13 amino acids. Germline-derived CDR1 and CDR2 are KGHSH and LQKENI. V shed 1 base and J shed 3 bases, with 6 bases lying between them. The CDR3 region is CASSPQQEETQYF. CDR3 DNA: TGTGCCAGCTCACCACAACAGGAAGAGACCCAGTACTTC.

The chain links TRBV7-2 to TRBJ1-1; possibly TRBD1 for D (6 bases). Germline CDR1 is SGHTA and CDR2 is FQGNSA. The CDR3 contains 11 residues. V lost 6 bases and J lost 9, with 11 bases in between. The CDR3 reads CASSIQGQAFF. The CDR3 DNA follows: TGTGCCAGCAGTATACAGGGCCAAGCTTTCTTT.

This clone has only a few counts. This chain uses TRBV28 with TRBJ1-2; D remains unclear. Between the trimmed V and J ends, which lost 5 bases and 3 bases, there was a span of 13 bases. Looked up from germline, CDR1 is MDHEN and CDR2 is SYDVKM. There are 14 residues in the CDR3. As DNA, the CDR3 is TGTGCCAGCAGTGCCTTGGGAGTAGACTATGGCTACACCTTC. Protein sequence: CASSALGVDYGYTF.

The V call is TRBV6-1, the J call TRBJ1-2; no clear D. V gave up 1 base and J gave up 8 bases, with 17 bases separating them. CDR1 and CDR2 from the germline V gene are MNHNS and SASEGT. The CDR3 has 15 amino acids. The CDR3 DNA is TGTGCCAGCAGTGAAGTGGCACCCCGGTCGGGGGGCTACACCTTC. As protein: CASSEVAPRSGGYTF.

The chain has TRBV30 and TRBJ2-3; 10 bases are shared with TRBD2. CDR3 length: 15 residues. Per the germline V gene, CDR1 is GTSNPN and CDR2 is SVGIG (reference sequence). The V and J ends lost 4 bases and 6 bases, in that order; junction bases with no gene match: 10. In nucleotides, the CDR3 is TGTGCCTGGACTAGCGGGAGAAATGTTTTGGATACGCAGTATTTT. This codes for CAWTSGRNVLDTQYF.

This clone was observed once. The chain carries TRBV10-1 and TRBJ2-2; D remains unclear. The CDR3 loop spans 13 amino acids. The V end lost 1 base, the J end lost 5 bases, and 5 bases lay between the germline ends. CDR1 is WNHNN and CDR2 is SYGVQD in the germline V gene (reference sequence). The CDR3 DNA is TGCGCCAGCAGTGAGTGGGCTACCGGGGAGCTGTTTTTT. Translation: CASSEWATGELFF.

This clone was seen more than once but under ten times. The genes are TRBV21-1 and TRBJ1-3. TRBV21-1 is deemed a pseudogene. This CDR3 comprises 16 residues. The CDR3 DNA sequence: TGTGCCAGCAGCAATCGGGGGCTTCTCTCTGGAAACACCATATATTTT. It yields the protein CASSNRGLLSGNTIYF.

The rearrangement joins TRBV19 to TRBJ1-4, with 9 bases identical to TRBD1. CDR1 LNHDA and CDR2 SQIVND come from the germline V gene (reference sequence). The ends lost 7 bases at V and 8 bases at J; junction bases unmatched: 11. The CDR3 covers 15 residues. The CDR3 coding sequence is TGTGCCAGTAAGAAAACGGGACAGGGTTACGAAAAACTGTTTTTT. Amino acids: CASKKTGQGYEKLFF.